Listed here is a single TCR beta chain. As yet, its antigen is unknown. Researchers ran the PCR with 60 Vbeta and 13 Jbeta primers. Some clones are missing from TCRdb's copy, which holds only in-frame ones; the method was immunoSEQ multiplex PCR. The repertoire holds some 250,000 clones, with about 80% as singletons. This sample is part of a study of cytomegalovirus exposure and HLA in healthy donors. Overall study results and limits: In an earlier analysis, about 87% or about 30%: the productive usage of most TCR beta V segments. A later analysis reportedly identified an Asian-associated ancestry cluster as carrying fewer N-insertions than the roughly 670-donor mean.

This CDR3 has 12 residues. Looked up from germline, CDR1 is MNHNS and CDR2 is SASEGT. Trimming left V 6 bases short and J 3 bases short, with 9 bases between. The clonotype originates from a woman in her forties in good health and CMV-seropositive. The V gene is TRBV6-1, the J gene TRBJ2-7; no firm D call. Material for sequencing was PBMCs. CDR3 coding DNA: TGTGCCAGCAGGCAACAGCTCTACGAGCAGTACTTC. Translation gives CASRQQLYEQYF.